Each of the 20 T cell receptor beta chains below was sequenced from the same sample in a study of T cell responses to AZD1222 COVID-19 vaccine. Produced via immunoSEQ multiplex PCR; TCRdb's table is partial and in-frame only. The sample has over 150,000 clones, about nine tenths seen once; the top ten hold nearly 3.5%. Material: peripheral blood, obtained 28 days after the second AZD1222 dose. The receptors here all came from an adult who received the AZD1222 COVID-19 vaccine.

The chain recombines TRBV2 with TRBJ1-1, with 8 positions matching TRBD1. The germline V gene encodes CDR1 SNHLY and CDR2 FYNNEI. V trimming: 6 bases; J trimming: 4 bases; junction bases outside the gene matches: 10. The CDR3 sequence is 15 residues long. The CDR3 spells CASRETGVGGTEAFF. DNA for the CDR3: TGTGCCAGCAGGGAGACAGGGGTAGGAGGCACTGAAGCTTTCTTT.

This chain joins TRBV5-1 and TRBJ1-2; possible D gene TRBD1, 6 bases. The CDR3 consists of 16 residues. The germline V and J ends were trimmed by 3 bases and 3 bases, with 18 bases remaining between them. CDR1 and CDR2 from the germline V gene are SGHRS and YFSETQ. The CDR3 region is CASSSEQGRGDYGYTF. CDR3 coding DNA: TGCGCCAGCAGCTCGGAACAGGGACGTGGGGACTATGGCTACACCTTC.

This sequence joins TRBV7-3 and TRBJ2-1, with no clear D. This CDR3 comprises 17 residues. The V and J ends lost 5 bases and 5 bases respectively, with 22 bases between them. Germline CDR1 reads SGHTA; CDR2 reads FQGTGA. CDR3 nucleotides: TGTGCCAGCAGCCCACAAGCCTCCCGAGACCTACACAATGAGCAGTTCTTC. Residues: CASSPQASRDLHNEQFF. Full variable domain (missing parts from reference TRBV7-3 and TRBJ2-1): GAGVSQTPSNKVTEKGKYVELRCDPISGHTALYWYRQSLGQGPEFLIYFQGTGAADDSGLPNDRFFAVRPEGSVSTLKIQRTERGDSAVYLCASSPQASRDLHNEQFFGPGTRLTVL.

The V call is TRBV3-1 (or the pseudogene TRBV3-2), the J call TRBJ1-5; no firm D call. The CDR3 extends over 13 amino acids. Germline lookup yields CDR1 LGHDT and CDR2 YNNKEL (reference sequence). Trimming stripped 3 bases from V and 3 bases from J, with 6 bases between. CDR3 in amino acids: CASSQAPNQPQHF. The CDR3 nucleotides read TGTGCCAGCAGCCAGGCACCCAATCAGCCCCAGCATTTT.

As DNA, the CDR3 is TGTGCCAGTAGTGAGGCAGATGGCGAAAAACTGTTTTTT. Translation: CASSEADGEKLFF. This rearrangement joins TRBV19 to TRBJ1-4; D is undetermined. This CDR3 has 13 residues. Trimming pared 5 bases from V and 8 bases from J, leaving 12 bases between. CDR1 is LNHDA, CDR2 SQIVND, per germline (reference sequence).

The chain has TRBV28 and TRBJ2-1; a weak D match, TRBD2 (6 bases). The CDR3 contains 15 residues. V shed 3 bases and J shed 4 bases, with 13 bases lying between them. Germline V CDR1 and CDR2: MDHEN, SYDVKM. The CDR3 bases are TGTGCCAGCAGTTTGACTCTAGCGAGGTACAATGAGCAGTTCTTC. It encodes CASSLTLARYNEQFF. The full variable domain, rest sourced from reference TRBV28 and TRBJ2-1, is DVKVTQSSRYLVKRTGEKVFLECVQDMDHENMFWYRQDPGLGLRLIYFSYDVKMKEKGDIPEGYSVSREKKERFSLILESASTNQTSMYLCASSLTLARYNEQFFGPGTRLTVL.

The chain combines TRBV7-8 with TRBJ1-5; no clear D gene. Germline CDR1 SGHVS, CDR2 FQNEAQ. V was shortened by 0 bases and J by 9 bases, with 9 bases between the two germline ends. The CDR3 sequence is 13 residues long. CDR3 region: CASSLASAPPQHF. The CDR3 region has the DNA TGTGCCAGCAGCTTAGCATCGGCTCCGCCCCAGCATTTT.

This chain connects TRBV28 to TRBJ1-3; D remains unclear. CDR3 length: 17 residues. The germline CDR1 and CDR2 sequences are MDHEN and SYDVKM. V was clipped by 6 bases and J by 0 bases, with 18 bases between them. The CDR3 spells CASSLGGERISGNTIYF. The CDR3 DNA is TGTGCCAGCAGCCTAGGCGGGGAGAGGATCTCTGGAAACACCATATATTTT.

This clone was found once. The chain couples TRBV12-1 to TRBJ2-1; the table's D call, TRBD2, has no DNA check behind it. TRBV12-1 is given as a pseudogene. This CDR3 has 13 amino acids. As DNA, the CDR3 is TGTGCCAGCAAGACTAGCAGAGGGAATGAGCAGTTCTTC. Protein: CASKTSRGNEQFF.

This chain uses TRBV18 with TRBJ2-1, with 10 bases matching TRBD2. This CDR3 comprises 17 residues. The ends lost 3 bases at V and 5 bases at J; junction bases unmatched: 10. CDR1 and CDR2 (germline): KGHSH, LQKENI. The CDR3 spells CASSPFHSGRSDNEQFF. The CDR3 coding sequence is TGTGCCAGCTCACCGTTTCATAGCGGGAGGTCCGACAATGAGCAGTTCTTC.

The chain links TRBV7-3 to TRBJ2-1, with 10 bases lining up with TRBD2. Germline CDR1 SGHTA, CDR2 FQGTGA. With V trimmed by 6 bases and J by 2 bases, 7 bases remained unmatched. CDR3 length: 16 amino acids. The CDR3 DNA sequence: TGTGCCAGCAGGGCATCTAGCGGGAGCCCCTACAATGAGCAGTTCTTC. This gives the protein CASRASSGSPYNEQFF.

The rearrangement joins TRBV19 to TRBJ1-4; TRBD1 might be the D (5 bases). This CDR3 is 17 amino acids long. V lost 2 bases, J lost 0 bases, and 13 bases lay in between. Germline V lookup: CDR1 LNHDA, CDR2 SQIVND (reference sequence). This CDR3 reads CASSIPGAVSTNEKLFF. CDR3 coding DNA: TGTGCCAGTAGTATACCCGGGGCAGTTTCAACTAATGAAAAACTGTTTTTT.

This chain connects TRBV2 to TRBJ1-1; D is unclear. Germline V gives CDR1 SNHLY, CDR2 FYNNEI. The CDR3 is 11 residues long. V lost 6 bases and J lost 5, with 7 bases in between. The chain's CDR3 is CASRVRTEAFF. CDR3 nucleotide sequence: TGTGCCAGCAGGGTAAGAACTGAAGCTTTCTTT. Combining the CDR3 with reference TRBV2 and TRBJ1-1 gives the whole variable domain EPEVTQTPSHQVTQMGQEVILRCVPISNHLYFYWYRQILGQKVEFLVSFYNNEISEKSEIFDDQFSVERPDGSNFTLKIRSTKLEDSAMYFCASRVRTEAFFGQGTRLTVV.

V gene TRBV6-2 or TRBV6-3 combines with J gene TRBJ2-5, with D perhaps TRBD2 (5 bases). Germline CDR1 and CDR2: MNHEY and SVGEGT. CDR3 length: 14 residues. V dropped 2 bases and J dropped 7 bases, with 14 bases sitting between them. CDR3 bases: TGTGCCAGCAGTTACACTATAGCGTTGAGGACCCAGTACTTC. This translates into CASSYTIALRTQYF.

V is TRBV30 and J is TRBJ2-7; D uncertain. Germline V gene sequence: CDR1 GTSNPN, CDR2 SVGIG (reference sequence). The CDR3 consists of 12 residues. V lost 6 bases, J lost 0 bases, and 9 bases lay in between. Here the CDR3 reads CACSRSSYEQYF. The DNA of the CDR3 is TGTGCCTGTAGTCGGAGCTCCTACGAGCAGTACTTC.

V is TRBV24-1 and J is TRBJ2-1, with a weak D call TRBD2 (6 bases). Germline V gene lookup returns CDR1 KGHDR and CDR2 SFDVKD. The CDR3 is made up of 12 amino acids. V lost 12 bases, J lost 9 bases, and 17 bases lay in between. DNA of the CDR3: TGTGCCTCCCGGGGGACGTTCGGTGAGCAGTTCTTC. Protein: CASRGTFGEQFF.

This sequence joins TRBV2 and TRBJ2-1, with D unresolved. The CDR3 runs 12 residues. Germline CDR1 SNHLY, CDR2 FYNNEI. V dropped 6 bases and J dropped 5 bases, with 8 bases sitting between them. CDR3 coding DNA: TGTGCCAGCAGGAAAATTGACAATGAGCAGTTCTTC. It translates to CASRKIDNEQFF.

V gene TRBV14 combines with J gene TRBJ2-1; TRBD1 matches at 11 bases. V was clipped by 0 bases and J by 6 bases; unmatched bases: 25. There are 23 residues in the CDR3. CDR1 and CDR2 from the germline V gene are SGHDN and FVKESK. CDR3 nucleotide sequence: TGTGCCAGCAGCCAAGATATTGAAGCAGTCTTCGGGACAGGGGGTCCTTCTGGCAATGAGCAGTTCTTC. As protein: CASSQDIEAVFGTGGPSGNEQFF.

V and J are TRBV28 and TRBJ1-2; TRBD1 agrees at 8 bases. The CDR3 is made up of 12 amino acids. J was trimmed by 5 bases and V by 6 bases; bases with no gene match: 2. CDR1 is MDHEN, CDR2 SYDVKM, per germline. CDR3 DNA: TGTGCCAGCAGGGACAGGGAGTATGGCTACACCTTC. Protein: CASRDREYGYTF.

The chain employs TRBV18 and TRBJ2-6, with D maybe TRBD1 (5 bases). The CDR3 is made up of 17 amino acids. The V gene lost 10 bases and the J gene lost 2 bases, with 21 bases spanning the gap. The germline CDR1 and CDR2 sequences are KGHSH and LQKENI. DNA for the CDR3: TGTGCCACCGACGGTGGCAGGGATAGGGCTGGGGCCAACGTCCTGACTTTC. Translation: CATDGGRDRAGANVLTF.